This TCR beta chain was documented in a study of T cell clonotyping in hematopoietic cell transplantation. Regarding the study as a whole: Higher Inverse Simpson Index values in graft donor and pretransplant recipient predicted broader posttransplant TCR diversity.

This clone has just a few counts. The antigen is undetermined. Germline V gene lookup returns CDR1 SGHVS and CDR2 FQNEAQ. The CDR3 covers 15 residues. Trimming removed 4 bases from V and 5 bases from J, with 17 bases in between. Assay: immunoSEQ multiplex PCR; the TCRdb copy retains only in-frame clones and omits some. The data show about 12,000 clones, approximately 92% seen once. The chain employs TRBV7-8 and TRBJ2-5; TRBD2 might be the D (6 bases). The sequence derives from a human donor who either received an allogeneic hematopoietic cell transplant for a myeloid malignancy or was a related donor (not recorded which). Some clones in this sample may be carry-over from other donors' samples. The sequenced sample was peripheral blood mononuclear cells. For the CDR3, the DNA is TGTGCCAGCAGCTCGCCGGGGGACGGCCGGGAGACCCAGTACTTC. Amino acids: CASSSPGDGRETQYF.